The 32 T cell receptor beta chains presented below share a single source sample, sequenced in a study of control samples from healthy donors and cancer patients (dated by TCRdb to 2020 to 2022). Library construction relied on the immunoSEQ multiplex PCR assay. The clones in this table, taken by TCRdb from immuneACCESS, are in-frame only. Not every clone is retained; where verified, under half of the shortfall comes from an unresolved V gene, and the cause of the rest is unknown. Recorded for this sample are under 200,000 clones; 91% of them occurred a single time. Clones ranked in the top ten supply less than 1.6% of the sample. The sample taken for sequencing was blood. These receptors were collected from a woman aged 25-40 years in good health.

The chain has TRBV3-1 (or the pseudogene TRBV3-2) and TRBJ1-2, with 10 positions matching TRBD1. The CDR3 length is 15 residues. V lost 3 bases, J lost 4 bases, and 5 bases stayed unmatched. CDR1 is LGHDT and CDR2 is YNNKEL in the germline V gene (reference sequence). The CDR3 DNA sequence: TGTGCCAGCAGCCAGGGGACAGGGGAGGGCTATGGCTACACCTTC. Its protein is CASSQGTGEGYGYTF.

This CDR3 is CATSRVVWEGQPQHF. The CDR3 DNA follows: TGTGCCACCAGCAGAGTGGTGTGGGAAGGTCAGCCCCAGCATTTT. The rearrangement uses TRBV15 and TRBJ1-5, with D hard to call. V lost 1 base, J lost 6 bases, and 13 bases lay in between. Germline loops: CDR1 LNHNV, CDR2 YYDKDF (reference sequence). This CDR3 contains 15 residues. Complete variable domain (other parts from reference TRBV15 and TRBJ1-5): DAMVIQNPRYQVTQFGKPVTLSCSQTLNHNVMYWYQQKSSQAPKLLFHYYDKDFNNEADTPDNFQSRRPNTSFCFLDIRSPGLGDTAMYLCATSRVVWEGQPQHFGDGTRLSIL.

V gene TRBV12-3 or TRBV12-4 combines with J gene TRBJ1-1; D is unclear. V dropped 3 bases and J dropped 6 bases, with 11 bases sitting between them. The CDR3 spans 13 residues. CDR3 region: CASSFPQASEAFF. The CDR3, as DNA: TGTGCCAGCAGTTTTCCCCAGGCCTCTGAAGCTTTCTTT.

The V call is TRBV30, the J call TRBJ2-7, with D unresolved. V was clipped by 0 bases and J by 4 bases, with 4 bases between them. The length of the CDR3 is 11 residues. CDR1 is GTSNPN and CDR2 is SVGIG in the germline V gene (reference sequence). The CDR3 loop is CAWSVGYEQYF. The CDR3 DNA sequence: TGTGCCTGGAGTGTAGGGTACGAGCAGTACTTC.

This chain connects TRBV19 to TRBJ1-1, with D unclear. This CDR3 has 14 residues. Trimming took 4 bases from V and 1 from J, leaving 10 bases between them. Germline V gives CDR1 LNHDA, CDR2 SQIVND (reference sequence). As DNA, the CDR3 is TGTGCCAGTAGTACCACCCACACGAACACTGAAGCTTTCTTT. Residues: CASSTTHTNTEAFF.

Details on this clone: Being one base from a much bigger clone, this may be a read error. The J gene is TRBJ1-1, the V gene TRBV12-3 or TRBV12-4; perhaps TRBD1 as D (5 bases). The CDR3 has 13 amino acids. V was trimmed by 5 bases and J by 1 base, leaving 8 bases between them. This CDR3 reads CASSNTGNTEAFF. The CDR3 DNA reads TGTGCCAGCAGTAATACAGGGAACACTGAAGCTTTCTTT.

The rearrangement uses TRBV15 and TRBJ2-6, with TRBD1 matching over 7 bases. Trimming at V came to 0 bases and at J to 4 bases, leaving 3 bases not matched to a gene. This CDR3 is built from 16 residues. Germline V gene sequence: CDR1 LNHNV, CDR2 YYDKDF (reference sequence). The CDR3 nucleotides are TGTGCCACCAGCAGAGAAGGGGGCGCCGGGGCCAACGTCCTGACTTTC. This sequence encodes CATSREGGAGANVLTF.

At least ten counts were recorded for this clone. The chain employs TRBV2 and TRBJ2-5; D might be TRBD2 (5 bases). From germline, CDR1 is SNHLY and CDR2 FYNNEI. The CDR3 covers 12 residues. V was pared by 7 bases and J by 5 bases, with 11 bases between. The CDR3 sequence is CASTGIGETQYF. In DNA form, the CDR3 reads TGTGCCAGCACGGGAATAGGGGAGACCCAGTACTTC.

The CDR3 sequence is CASSLGRGDYGYTF. The CDR3 nucleotides are TGTGCCAGCAGCTTAGGCCGGGGGGACTATGGCTACACCTTC. This chain joins TRBV7-6 and TRBJ1-2; D possibly corresponds to TRBD1 (5 bases). Trimming took off 1 base at V and 3 bases at J, with 9 bases between the two ends. Germline V gene data show CDR1 as SGHVS and CDR2 as FNYEAQ. This CDR3 region has 14 residues.

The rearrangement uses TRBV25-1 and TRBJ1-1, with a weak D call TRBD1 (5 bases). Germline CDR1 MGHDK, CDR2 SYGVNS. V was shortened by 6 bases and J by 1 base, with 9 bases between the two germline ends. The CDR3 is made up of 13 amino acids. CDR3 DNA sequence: TGTGCCAGCAGAATCACAGGGAACACTGAAGCTTTCTTT. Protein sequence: CASRITGNTEAFF.

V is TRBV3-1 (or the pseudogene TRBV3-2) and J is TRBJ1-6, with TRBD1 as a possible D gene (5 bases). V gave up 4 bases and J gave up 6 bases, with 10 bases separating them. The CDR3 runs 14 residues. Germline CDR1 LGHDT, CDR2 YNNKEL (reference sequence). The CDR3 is CASSRGGSNSPLHF. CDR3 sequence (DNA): TGTGCCAGCAGCCGGGGGGGTAGTAATTCACCCCTCCACTTT.

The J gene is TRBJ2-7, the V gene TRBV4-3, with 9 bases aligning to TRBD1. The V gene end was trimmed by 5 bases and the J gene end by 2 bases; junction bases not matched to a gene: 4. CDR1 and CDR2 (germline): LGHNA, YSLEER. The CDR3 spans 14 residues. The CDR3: CASSYRDRAYEQYF. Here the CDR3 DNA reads TGCGCCAGCAGCTACCGGGACAGGGCCTACGAGCAGTACTTC.

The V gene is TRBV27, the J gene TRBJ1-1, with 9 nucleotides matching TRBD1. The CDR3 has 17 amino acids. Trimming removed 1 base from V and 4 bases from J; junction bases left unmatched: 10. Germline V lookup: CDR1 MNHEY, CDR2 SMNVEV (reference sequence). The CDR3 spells CASSLLDPGTGITEAFF. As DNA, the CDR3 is TGTGCCAGCAGTTTATTGGATCCCGGGACAGGGATCACTGAAGCTTTCTTT.

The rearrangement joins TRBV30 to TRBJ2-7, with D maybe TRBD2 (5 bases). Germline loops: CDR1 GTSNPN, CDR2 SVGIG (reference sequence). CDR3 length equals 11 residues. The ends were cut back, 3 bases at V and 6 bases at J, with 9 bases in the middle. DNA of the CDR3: TGTGCCTGGAGCTATGGAGGCGAGCAGTACTTC. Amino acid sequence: CAWSYGGEQYF.

CDR3 DNA sequence: TGTGCCAGTCGGGACAGGGGGTCAGGATATGGCTACACCTTC. It encodes CASRDRGSGYGYTF. The V and J genes are TRBV19 and TRBJ1-2; 11 nucleotides match TRBD1. The V gene end was trimmed by 8 bases and the J gene end by 5 bases; junction bases not matched to a gene: 7. The CDR3 is made up of 14 amino acids. Germline CDR1 LNHDA, CDR2 SQIVND (reference sequence).

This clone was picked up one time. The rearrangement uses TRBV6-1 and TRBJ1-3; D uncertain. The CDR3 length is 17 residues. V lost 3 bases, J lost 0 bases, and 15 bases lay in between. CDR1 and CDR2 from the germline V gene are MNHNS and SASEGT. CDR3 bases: TGTGCCAGCAGTGAGTATGGAAGGGCGTCCTCTGGAAACACCATATATTTT. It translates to CASSEYGRASSGNTIYF.

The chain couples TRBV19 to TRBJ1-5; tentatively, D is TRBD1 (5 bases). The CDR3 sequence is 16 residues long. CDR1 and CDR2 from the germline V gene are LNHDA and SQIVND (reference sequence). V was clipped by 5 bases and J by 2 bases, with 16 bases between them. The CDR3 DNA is TGTGCCAGTAGTTGGCAGGAGGGAGGGGGCAATCAGCCCCAGCATTTT. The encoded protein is CASSWQEGGGNQPQHF.

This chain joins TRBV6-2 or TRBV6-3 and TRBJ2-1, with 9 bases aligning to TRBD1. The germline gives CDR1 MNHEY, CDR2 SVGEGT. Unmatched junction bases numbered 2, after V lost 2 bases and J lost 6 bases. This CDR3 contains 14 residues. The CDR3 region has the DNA TGTGCCAGCAGTTACGGGACAGGGTTCAATGAGCAGTTCTTC. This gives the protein CASSYGTGFNEQFF.

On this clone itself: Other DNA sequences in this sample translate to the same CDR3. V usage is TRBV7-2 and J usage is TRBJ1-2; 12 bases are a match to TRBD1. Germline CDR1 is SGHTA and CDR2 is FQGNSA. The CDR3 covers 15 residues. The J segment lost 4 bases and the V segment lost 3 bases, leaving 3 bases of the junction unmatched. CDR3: CASSLPGQGAYGYTF. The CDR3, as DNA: TGTGCCAGCAGCTTGCCGGGACAGGGGGCCTATGGCTACACCTTC.

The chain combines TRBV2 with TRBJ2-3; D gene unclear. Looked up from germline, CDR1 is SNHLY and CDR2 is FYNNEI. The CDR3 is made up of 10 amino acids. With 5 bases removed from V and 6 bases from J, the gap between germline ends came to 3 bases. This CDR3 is CASSRDTQYF. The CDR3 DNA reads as TGTGCCAGCAGTAGGGATACGCAGTATTTT.

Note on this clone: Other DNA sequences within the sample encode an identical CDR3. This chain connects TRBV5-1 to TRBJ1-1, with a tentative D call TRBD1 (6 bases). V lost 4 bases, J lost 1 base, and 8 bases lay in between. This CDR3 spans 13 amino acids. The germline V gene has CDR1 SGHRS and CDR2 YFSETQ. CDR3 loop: CASSQGQNTEAFF. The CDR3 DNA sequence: TGCGCCAGCAGCCAGGGACAGAACACTGAAGCTTTCTTT.

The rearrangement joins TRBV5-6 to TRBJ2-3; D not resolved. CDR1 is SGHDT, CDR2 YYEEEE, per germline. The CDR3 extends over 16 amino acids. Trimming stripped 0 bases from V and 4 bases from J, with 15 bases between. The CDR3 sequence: CASSLGAEGVADTQYF. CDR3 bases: TGTGCCAGCAGCTTGGGGGCGGAAGGCGTTGCAGATACGCAGTATTTT.

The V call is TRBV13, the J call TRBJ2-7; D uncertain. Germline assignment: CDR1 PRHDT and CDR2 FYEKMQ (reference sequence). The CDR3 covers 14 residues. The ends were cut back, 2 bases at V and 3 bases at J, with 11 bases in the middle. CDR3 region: CASSLQVQNYEQYF. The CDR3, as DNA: TGTGCCAGCAGCTTACAGGTGCAGAACTACGAGCAGTACTTC.

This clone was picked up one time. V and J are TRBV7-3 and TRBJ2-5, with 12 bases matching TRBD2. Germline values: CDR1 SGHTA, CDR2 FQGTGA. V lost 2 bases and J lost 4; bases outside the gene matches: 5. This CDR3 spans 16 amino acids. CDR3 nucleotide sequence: TGTGCCAGCAGCTTAGGACTAGCGGGGTTGGGAGAGACCCAGTACTTC. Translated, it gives CASSLGLAGLGETQYF.

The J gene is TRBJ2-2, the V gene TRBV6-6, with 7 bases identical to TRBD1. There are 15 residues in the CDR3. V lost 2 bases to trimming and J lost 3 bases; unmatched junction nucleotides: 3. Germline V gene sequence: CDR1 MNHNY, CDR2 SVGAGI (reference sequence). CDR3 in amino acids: CASSYEGADTGELFF. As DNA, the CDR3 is TGTGCCAGCAGTTACGAGGGGGCGGACACCGGGGAGCTGTTTTTT.

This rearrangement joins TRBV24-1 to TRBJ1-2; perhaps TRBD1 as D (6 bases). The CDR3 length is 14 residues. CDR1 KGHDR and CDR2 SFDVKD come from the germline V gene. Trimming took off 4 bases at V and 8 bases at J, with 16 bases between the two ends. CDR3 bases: TGTGCCACCAGTGACCCGAACAGGGTTTTAGGCTACACCTTC. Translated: CATSDPNRVLGYTF.

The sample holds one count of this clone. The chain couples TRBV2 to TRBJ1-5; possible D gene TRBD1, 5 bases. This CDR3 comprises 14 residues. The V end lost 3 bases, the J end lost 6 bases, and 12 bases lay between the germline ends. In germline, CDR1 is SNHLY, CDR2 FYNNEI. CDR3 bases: TGTGCCAGCAGTGACCCAGGGAGGGTTCAGCCCCAGCATTTT. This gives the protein CASSDPGRVQPQHF.

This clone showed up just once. The CDR3 DNA is TGTGCCACCAGCAGAGATGGGAGCGAGACCCAGTACTTC. Encoded protein: CATSRDGSETQYF. The rearrangement joins TRBV15 to TRBJ2-5, with TRBD2 as a possible D gene (5 bases). Trimming cost V 0 bases and J 5 bases, with 7 bases left between them. This CDR3 region has 13 residues. Germline CDR1 reads LNHNV; CDR2 reads YYDKDF (reference sequence).

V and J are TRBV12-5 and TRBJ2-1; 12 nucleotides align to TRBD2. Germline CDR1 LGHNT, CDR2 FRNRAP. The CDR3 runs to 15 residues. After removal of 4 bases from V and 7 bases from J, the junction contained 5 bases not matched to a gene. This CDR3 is CASGYRLAGVNEQFF. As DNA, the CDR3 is TGTGCTAGTGGTTACCGACTAGCGGGAGTGAATGAGCAGTTCTTC.

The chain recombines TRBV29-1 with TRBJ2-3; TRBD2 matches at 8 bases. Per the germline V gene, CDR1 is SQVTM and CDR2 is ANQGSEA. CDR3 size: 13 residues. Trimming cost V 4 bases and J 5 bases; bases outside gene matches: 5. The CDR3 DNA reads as TGCAGCGTTGGTGCGGGAGGTTTAGATACGCAGTATTTT. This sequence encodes CSVGAGGLDTQYF.

DNA for the CDR3: TGTGCCAGCAGCCCGGGACTAGCATCCGATACGCAGTATTTT. This sequence encodes CASSPGLASDTQYF. The rearrangement uses TRBV25-1 and TRBJ2-3; 9 positions match TRBD2. The ends lost 6 bases at V and 6 bases at J; junction bases unmatched: 7. Germline V gene lookup returns CDR1 MGHDK and CDR2 SYGVNS. The CDR3 consists of 14 residues. Full variable domain (missing parts from reference TRBV25-1 and TRBJ2-3): EADIYQTPRYLVIGTGKKITLECSQTMGHDKMYWYQQDPGMELHLIHYSYGVNSTEKGDLSSESTVSRIRTEHFPLTLESARPSHTSQYLCASSPGLASDTQYFGPGTRLTVL.

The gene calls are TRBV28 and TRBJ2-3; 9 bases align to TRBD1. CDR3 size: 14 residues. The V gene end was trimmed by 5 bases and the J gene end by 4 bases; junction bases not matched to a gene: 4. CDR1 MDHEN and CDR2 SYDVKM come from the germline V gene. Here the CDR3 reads CASSPRTGADTQYF. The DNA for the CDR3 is TGTGCCAGCAGTCCTCGGACAGGGGCAGATACGCAGTATTTT.